Following are 30 T cell receptor beta chains from one sample sequenced in a study of tumor and adjacent non-tumor tissue in lung cancer. This sample's RNA came from whole unsorted tissue. This non-tumor lung sample came from over 3 cm beyond the tumor edge. Three rounds of nested PCR, following a modified ARM-PCR protocol, produced the TCRbeta library. Each CDR3 protein gets one entry after TCRdb re-called the multiplex PCR reads with MiXCR. The sample shows 75,000 to 80,000 distinct CDR3 sequences, 76% of them seen only once. The sequenced sample consisted of distant non-tumor lung tissue. The receptors here all came from a man between 70 and 80 years old with non-small cell lung cancer.

In regard to this clonotype: One junction end does not reproduce the germline sequence, and a read error may be involved. This chain links TRBV11-3 with TRBJ1-1; 7 bases agree with TRBD1. Germline CDR1 reads SGHNT; CDR2 reads YENEEA. The CDR3 is made up of 16 amino acids. The CDR3 DNA follows: TGTGCCGGCAACTTCAGGGACAGAACCCTGAACACTCAAGCTTTCTTT. Translated: CAGNFRDRTLNTQAFF. The complete variable domain, with remaining parts taken from reference TRBV11-3 and TRBJ1-1, reads EAGVVQSPRYKIIEKKQPVAFWCNPISGHNTLYWYLQNLGQGPELLIRYENEEAVDDSQLPKDRFSAERLKGVDSTLKIQPAELGDSAVYLCAGNFRDRTLNTQAFFGQGTRLTVV.

This clonotype was counted ten times or more. The chain is built from TRBV6-5 and TRBJ1-1; D is undetermined. CDR3 length equals 11 residues. Trimming left V 0 bases short and J 8 bases short, with 4 bases between. Germline V lookup: CDR1 MNHEY, CDR2 SVGAGI. The chain's CDR3 is CASSYSGEAFF. The CDR3 DNA reads as TGTGCCAGCAGTTACTCGGGGGAAGCTTTCTTT.

Note on this clonotype: A read error is possible here, since a much larger clone lies one base away. The V and J genes are TRBV5-1 and TRBJ2-7, with a possible D match to TRBD1 (6 bases). Germline V gives CDR1 SGHRS, CDR2 YFSETQ. CDR3 length: 13 residues. Trimming cost V 4 bases and J 3 bases, with 11 bases left between them. The CDR3 is CASSRTVIYEQYF. CDR3 coding DNA: TGCGCCAGCAGCCGGACAGTGATCTACGAGCAGTACTTC. Full variable domain (missing parts from reference TRBV5-1 and TRBJ2-7): KAGVTQTPRYLIKTRGQQVTLSCSPISGHRSVSWYQQTPGQGLQFLFEYFSETQRNKGNFPGRFSGRQFSNSRSEMNVSTLELGDSALYLCASSRTVIYEQYFGPGTRLTVT.

In regard to this clonotype: This may arise from a read error, as a much more abundant clone is one base away. Here the CDR3 reads CSAECTNTGELFF. The DNA of the CDR3 is TGCAGTGCGGAGTGTACGAACACCGGGGAGCTGTTTTTT. This chain joins TRBV20-1 and TRBJ2-2, with unresolved D. Looked up from germline, CDR1 is DFQATT and CDR2 is SNEGSKA (reference sequence). This CDR3 has 13 residues. V was trimmed by 6 bases and J by 0 bases, leaving 8 bases between them.

This clonotype showed up just a few times. The chain has TRBV5-8 and TRBJ2-1; 13 bases map to TRBD2. Germline V gene data show CDR1 as SGHTS and CDR2 as YDEGEE. Losses at the gene ends were 5 bases for V and 8 bases for J; bases not matched to a gene: 7. The CDR3 runs to 15 residues. CDR3 sequence: CASRQGLAGAYEQFF. For the CDR3, the DNA is TGTGCCAGCAGGCAAGGACTAGCGGGAGCGTATGAGCAGTTCTTC.

This clonotype was picked up one time. V and J are TRBV30 and TRBJ1-5, with TRBD1 as a possible D gene (5 bases). The CDR3 has 16 amino acids. Germline assignment: CDR1 GTSNPN and CDR2 SVGIG (reference sequence). Trimming took off 2 bases at V and 0 bases at J, with 14 bases between the two ends. The CDR3 bases are TGTGCCTGGAGTACAGGCGGACTTTATAGCAATCAGCCCCAGCATTTT. This codes for CAWSTGGLYSNQPQHF.

About this clonotype itself: A much bigger clone sits one base away, suggesting this may be a read error. In this CDR3 the conserved last residue, phenylalanine or tryptophan, is missing, so a read error is likely. The rearrangement uses TRBV7-8 and TRBJ2-2; no reliable D call. There are 12 residues in the CDR3. Germline V gives CDR1 SGHVS, CDR2 FQNEAQ. The ends were cut back, 3 bases at V and 5 bases at J, with 4 bases in the middle. CDR3: CASSFPTGELFV. The DNA for the CDR3 is TGTGCCAGCAGCTTCCCAACCGGGGAGCTGTTTGTT.

The chain links TRBV12-3 or TRBV12-4 to TRBJ2-5; D gene uncertain. This CDR3 region has 14 residues. The ends were cut back, 5 bases at V and 11 bases at J, with 21 bases in the middle. CDR3 nucleotide sequence: TGTGCCAGCAGTCTACCGGACCCTCGAGAAACACAGTACTTC. Encoded protein: CASSLPDPRETQYF.

Note on this clonotype: Because the CDR3 is missing its conserved closing phenylalanine or tryptophan, this is likely a read error. The chain combines TRBV6-6 with TRBJ2-5; D remains ambiguous. This CDR3 has 12 residues. Germline CDR1 reads MNHNY; CDR2 reads SVGAGI (reference sequence). The CDR3 loop is CASIGVPKTQYI. CDR3 nucleotides: TGTGCCAGCATAGGCGTTCCCAAGACACAGTACATC.

Note on this clonotype: This CDR3 fails to terminate in the conserved phenylalanine or tryptophan, so it likely reflects a read error. The chain has TRBV29-1 and TRBJ1-2; D unresolved. Germline CDR1 and CDR2: SQVTM and ANQGSEA. The V end was cut by 4 bases, the J end by 7 bases, with 19 bases between. CDR3 length: 14 amino acids. The CDR3 bases are TGCAGCGTTGGGACCCTCATAGTTCGCGGTGGCTACACCTTG. Its translation is CSVGTLIVRGGYTL.

The table lists this clonotype with a count of one. This chain uses TRBV12-3 or TRBV12-4 with TRBJ2-7; D is undetermined. The CDR3 totals 14 residues. The V and J ends lost 5 bases and 6 bases respectively, with 17 bases between them. Here the CDR3 DNA reads TGTGCCAGCAGTCTCCTGACACTCTTGAGCGAGCAGTACTTC. As protein: CASSLLTLLSEQYF.

Comment on this clonotype: A read error may account for a junction end that differs from germline. The rearrangement uses TRBV5-4 and TRBJ2-1, with TRBD2 matching over 8 bases. The CDR3 has 15 residues. Germline V gene lookup returns CDR1 SGHNT and CDR2 YYREEE (reference sequence). CDR3 DNA: TGTGCCAGCTGCTTGTGCGCGGGGGGCAGGAATGAGCAGTTTTTC. Its protein is CASCLCAGGRNEQFF.

This clonotype was seen just once. Mismatch with germline at one junction end may stem from a read error. This chain joins TRBV6-2 or TRBV6-3 and TRBJ1-2, with D unresolved. Germline V gene data show CDR1 as MNHEY and CDR2 as SVGEGT. The CDR3 loop spans 16 amino acids. CDR3 DNA sequence: TGTGCCAGCAGATACTCGCACGCACCCGCTAACTATGGCTACACCTTC. Amino acid sequence: CASRYSHAPANYGYTF.

As concerns this clonotype: At one end, the junction sequence differs from germline, possibly due to a read error. The chain carries TRBV11-3 and TRBJ2-7; 7 bases are a match to TRBD1. The CDR3 covers 13 residues. The germline gives CDR1 SGHNT, CDR2 YENEEA. In nucleotides, the CDR3 is TGTGCCAGCAGCACAGGGGCTTCCTACGAGCAGTACTTT. This sequence encodes CASSTGASYEQYF.

This chain links TRBV12-3 or TRBV12-4 with TRBJ2-7; 11 bases align to TRBD2. The ends lost 6 bases at V and 2 bases at J; junction bases unmatched: 6. The CDR3 is 15 residues long. The CDR3 DNA reads as TGTGCCAGCAGCACGACTAGCGGGACCCCCTACGAGCAGTACTTC. Translating it yields CASSTTSGTPYEQYF.

V usage is TRBV29-1 and J usage is TRBJ2-5; D is undetermined. The V end was cut by 7 bases, the J end by 2 bases, with 23 bases between. Germline-derived CDR1 and CDR2 are SQVTM and ANQGSEA. This CDR3 is built from 16 residues. Here the CDR3 DNA reads TGCAGCGCCAAGCCCTACCTCCAGGTACGTCAAGAGACCCAGTACTTC. Translated, it gives CSAKPYLQVRQETQYF.

With respect to this clonotype: A read error may produce the germline difference seen at one junction end. The chain uses TRBV6-2 or TRBV6-3 and TRBJ1-5; 10 bases map to TRBD1. CDR1 and CDR2 (germline): MNHEY, SVGEGT. The CDR3 is 15 amino acids. The CDR3 DNA follows: TGTGCCAGCAGTTCCGACAGGGGGCACTTTCAGCCACAGCATTTT. It specifies CASSSDRGHFQPQHF.

This clonotype came up a few times. A much larger clonotype is one base distant, so this may be a read error. The chain uses TRBV6-1 and TRBJ2-1; D not certain. In germline, CDR1 is MNHNS, CDR2 SASEGT. The CDR3 covers 11 residues. This chain's CDR3 is CVSSPYNEQFF. The CDR3 coding sequence is TGTGTCAGCAGTCCCTACAATGAGCAGTTCTTC.

A word on this clonotype: The junction does not match germline at one end; this may be a read error. The genes are TRBV12-3 or TRBV12-4 and TRBJ2-2, with 8 nucleotides matching TRBD2. This CDR3 region has 13 residues. The CDR3 sequence is CARSSGETGELIF. CDR3 DNA sequence: TGTGCCAGAAGTAGCGGGGAAACCGGGGAGCTGATTTTT.

The chain uses TRBV6-2 or TRBV6-3 and TRBJ2-3; D is unclear. Germline V CDR1 and CDR2: MNHEY, SVGEGT. The length of the CDR3 is 10 residues. In DNA form, the CDR3 reads TGTGTCAACGGCGTGGATACGCAGTATTTT. Encoded protein: CVNGVDTQYF.

Comment on this clonotype: The conserved phenylalanine or tryptophan is not found at the CDR3 terminus, so this likely reflects a read error. This chain connects TRBV6-5 to TRBJ1-1, with D possibly being TRBD1 (5 bases). Trimming stripped 8 bases from V and 0 bases from J, with 10 bases between. The CDR3 spans 13 residues. Germline values: CDR1 MNHEY, CDR2 SVGAGI. For the CDR3, the DNA is TGTGCCAGCCGTGACAGACTGAACACTGAAGCTTTCTCT. Its translation: CASRDRLNTEAFS.

A remark on this clonotype: The conserved phenylalanine or tryptophan is not found at the CDR3 terminus, so this likely reflects a read error. The chain is built from TRBV29-1 and TRBJ1-1, with a possible D match to TRBD1 (5 bases). The V end lost 7 bases, the J end lost 4 bases, and 16 bases lay between the germline ends. CDR1 is SQVTM, CDR2 ANQGSEA, per germline. This CDR3 region has 13 residues. The chain's CDR3 is CSGNRSRFTEAFL. Written as DNA, the CDR3 is TGCAGCGGAAACAGGAGTCGATTCACTGAAGCTTTCCTT.

On this clonotype itself: Given a much more abundant clone one base away, this may be a read error. The CDR3 ends on some other residue instead of the conserved phenylalanine or tryptophan, so this is likely a read error. This chain joins TRBV11-2 and TRBJ2-3; D perhaps matches TRBD1 (6 bases). The CDR3 is 12 residues long. V was cut by 5 bases and J by 5 bases, with 8 bases left in between. Germline CDR1 and CDR2: SGHAT and FQNNGV. The CDR3 loop is CASSGTRDTQYL. The CDR3, as DNA: TGTGCCAGCAGCGGGACAAGAGATACGCAGTATTTA.

The chain carries TRBV20-1 and TRBJ2-2, with D tentatively TRBD2 (5 bases). This CDR3 has 13 residues. The V gene's germline CDR1 is DFQATT and CDR2 SNEGSKA (reference sequence). The V and J ends lost 3 bases and 5 bases respectively, with 10 bases between them. This CDR3 is CSARDAGTGELFF. DNA for the CDR3: TGCAGTGCTAGGGACGCGGGTACCGGGGAGCTGTTTTTT.

This clonotype was seen once. At one end, the junction sequence differs from germline, possibly due to a read error. The J gene is TRBJ2-7, the V gene TRBV6-5, with 8 bases aligning to TRBD2. Germline V gene lookup returns CDR1 MNHEY and CDR2 SVGAGI. This CDR3 is 15 amino acids long. This chain's CDR3 is CASSYSGGDTYEQYF. CDR3 nucleotide sequence: TGTGCCAGTAGTTACTCGGGGGGGGATACCTACGAGCAGTACTTC.

To note about this clonotype: Relative to the germline gene, one junction end is altered; a read error may explain this. The V and J genes are TRBV2 and TRBJ2-5; 9 bases agree with TRBD1. Germline V gene data show CDR1 as SNHLY and CDR2 as FYNNEI. The CDR3 sequence is 15 residues long. The CDR3, as DNA: TGTGACAGCAGTGTGGGACAGGGAGGTAGAGAGACCCAGTACTTC. It translates to CDSSVGQGGRETQYF.

The V gene is TRBV13, the J gene TRBJ2-1, with TRBD2 matching 7 bases. The germline CDR1 and CDR2 sequences are PRHDT and FYEKMQ (reference sequence). V gave up 2 bases and J gave up 2 bases; unmatched junction bases: 12. The CDR3 sequence is 18 residues long. CDR3 in DNA: TGTGCCAGCAGCTTAAAAAAGGTTGGCGGGAGAGCCTACAATGAGCAGTTCTTC. This sequence encodes CASSLKKVGGRAYNEQFF.

V and J are TRBV11-2 and TRBJ1-1; D unresolved. Germline V lookup: CDR1 SGHAT, CDR2 FQNNGV. V shed 5 bases and J shed 11 bases, with 9 bases lying between them. The CDR3 consists of 10 residues. The CDR3 sequence is CASSRVTAFF. The DNA of the CDR3 is TGTGCCAGCAGCCGGGTAACGGCTTTCTTT.

For the CDR3, the DNA is TGTGCCAGCAGCCCTCAAGGGCAGAAAAATGAGCAGTTCTTC. This translates into CASSPQGQKNEQFF. J is TRBJ2-1 and V is TRBV11-2; D gene ambiguous. From germline, CDR1 is SGHAT and CDR2 FQNNGV. This CDR3 is 14 amino acids long. Between the trimmed V and J ends, which lost 5 bases and 7 bases, there was a span of 15 bases.

The V call is TRBV20-1, the J call TRBJ2-7, with D perhaps TRBD2 (6 bases). The CDR3 is 15 residues long. Trimming cost V 0 bases and J 4 bases, with 16 bases left between them. Germline lookup yields CDR1 DFQATT and CDR2 SNEGSKA (reference sequence). The CDR3: CSARDDVGGLYEQYF. The CDR3 DNA reads as TGCAGTGCTAGAGATGACGTGGGAGGCCTTTACGAGCAGTACTTC.